This T cell receptor (beta chain) was observed in a study of shared T cell receptors in the human thymus (dated by TCRdb to about 2021). Study-level background: The study examined how self-reactive, shared T-cell receptor alpha chains are generated in the human thymus.

The library was built by means of the immunoSEQ multiplex PCR assay. TCRdb re-hosts the immuneACCESS table, in-frame sequences only. Its copies lack some clones; in the studies checked, an unresolved V gene accounts for under half of them, and the cause for the rest is not known. A total of over 450,000 clones appear in this sample, around 78% of them only once. About 0.013% of the sample belongs to the ten largest clones. This clone was recorded only once. The clone's antigen remains unknown. No qualities accompany the bases; no much larger clone lies one base away. The CDR3 starts with the cysteine, ends with the phenylalanine, and has 17 residues. Just CDR3 DNA is preserved here, 51 bases in frame from base 1. The V end gives up 2 bases and the J end 2 bases, leaving 10 bases in the junction not matched to a gene. The germline V gene (reference sequence) specifies WNHNN as CDR1 and SYGVQD as CDR2.

The same data also contributed to another study, on human thymus T cells. As the second paper documents: In Finland, the donors were immunologically healthy infants who were having open corrective cardiac surgery for congenital heart defects. Thymus tissue was obtained as surgical resects removed during corrective cardiac surgery. V and J gene segment usage appeared biased in both thymic and peripheral blood repertoires. The related research found that thymic TCR repertoires overlapped highly between unrelated individuals. The study described the TCR alpha and beta repertoires in fewer than 10 infant thymus samples and a few matching peripheral blood samples. The cohort included more than 5 male and a couple of female infants, with donor ages spanning 7 to 244 days. After being mechanically released from the tissue, thymocytes were kept at -70 degrees C in pellets of roughly 9.5-32 million cells. Genomic DNA was extracted from frozen cell pellets with a QIAsymphony instrument. Using the immunoSEQ multiplex PCR assay, the TCRB and TCRAD loci were amplified from a standardized quantity of quality-controlled genomic DNA. The amplicons spanned the V(D)J region and were long enough to cover the CDR3 and allow V and J genes to be identified. The amplicons were sequenced on an Illumina platform via the commercial immunoSEQ service. Primer bias and sequencing errors were corrected as previously described, and TCRAD and TCRB were defined on the basis of the IMGT database. Analysis of the repertoires was done with immunoSEQ Analyzer 3.0 and VDJTools and included basic statistics, V/J segment usage, diversity estimates, rarefaction and pairwise overlap. Chao1, ChaoE, Efron-Thisted, Shannon and inverse Simpson indices were used to estimate diversity, which was also estimated on datasets down-sampled to the smallest sample. Repertoire overlap was assessed by strict matching of CDR3 nucleotide sequence, V gene and J gene, and clustering was done by Jaccard-based multidimensional scaling. On average, about 730,000 unique TCRB clonotypes were obtained from thymus samples, compared with roughly 89,000 from blood samples.

The V and J segments used are TRBV10-1 and TRBJ2-3, with 7 middle bases fitting TRBD1. The sequence was obtained from a boy under two years old with a congenital heart defect. Donor details come from another sample of the same person, matched by shared clones. The material sequenced was thymocytes. The nucleotide sequence reads as follows: TGCGCCAGCAGTGAGAGCCCTAGGACAGGATCCACAGATACGCAGTATTTT. It specifies CASSESPRTGSTDTQYF.